Shown below are 9 T cell receptor beta chains from a single sample sequenced in a study of blood T cells in healthy people across ages. The second PCR ran roughly 7 to 12 cycles with a sample-barcoded 5' primer and J-beta primers. From the 5' RACE reads, TCRdb called clonotypes with MiXCR, one entry per CDR3 protein. The data hold about 780,000 distinct CDR3 sequences, with roughly 46% observed a single time. Sequenced material: blood. These receptor sequences come from a man older than 75 in good health.

This clonotype was seen repeatedly, ten times or more. Germline is not matched at one junction end, which may reflect a read error. The V call is TRBV12-3 or TRBV12-4, the J call TRBJ2-5; D perhaps matches TRBD2 (6 bases). The CDR3 length is 13 residues. The CDR3 bases are TGCGCCAGCAGCTCGGGAGTTCAAGAGACCCAGTACTTC. Encoded protein: CASSSGVQETQYF.

This clonotype was observed a handful of times. This chain uses TRBV28 with TRBJ1-2; D is perhaps TRBD1 (5 bases). V lost 1 base and J lost 6, with 9 bases in between. This CDR3 spans 13 amino acids. Germline values: CDR1 MDHEN, CDR2 SYDVKM. CDR3 sequence reads: CASSLFGGNGYTF. CDR3 bases: TGTGCCAGCAGTTTATTTGGGGGAAATGGCTACACCTTC.

A few counts support this clonotype. This rearrangement joins TRBV20-1 to TRBJ1-2; D perhaps matches TRBD1 (6 bases). Trimming took off 5 bases at V and 4 bases at J, with 14 bases between the two ends. Germline V gene sequence: CDR1 DFQATT, CDR2 SNEGSKA (reference sequence). The CDR3 contains 13 residues. The CDR3 sequence is CSALQGNGYGYTF. The CDR3, as DNA: TGCAGTGCTTTACAGGGAAACGGCTATGGCTACACCTTC.

This clonotype was counted ten times or more. The V gene is TRBV4-2, the J gene TRBJ2-5; tentatively, D is TRBD1 (5 bases). The CDR3 runs 12 residues. V was trimmed by 4 bases and J by 5 bases, leaving 8 bases between them. The germline gives CDR1 LGHNA, CDR2 YNFKEQ. The CDR3 protein is CASSRAGETQYF. In nucleotides, the CDR3 is TGTGCCAGCAGCCGTGCAGGGGAGACCCAGTACTTC.

The table lists this clonotype with many counts. The rearrangement uses TRBV12-3 or TRBV12-4 and TRBJ2-5, with 7 bases aligning to TRBD1. After removal of 6 bases from V and 5 bases from J, the junction contained 9 bases not matched to a gene. The CDR3 extends over 14 amino acids. CDR3 in amino acids: CASSQTGPAETQYF. As DNA, the CDR3 is TGTGCCAGCAGCCAGACAGGGCCAGCGGAGACCCAGTACTTC.

The chain employs TRBV6-5 and TRBJ1-2, with a weak D call TRBD1 (5 bases). Per the germline V gene, CDR1 is MNHEY and CDR2 is SVGAGI. The V end lost 4 bases, the J end lost 10 bases, and 13 bases lay between the germline ends. The CDR3 totals 12 residues. Written as DNA, the CDR3 is TGTGCCAGCAGTTGGGACGGCTTACACTACACCTTC. Amino acid sequence: CASSWDGLHYTF.

Note on this clonotype: Relative to the germline gene, one junction end is altered; a read error may explain this. This chain uses TRBV28 with TRBJ2-3, with D perhaps matching TRBD1 (6 bases). This CDR3 has 17 residues. CDR1 and CDR2 from the germline V gene are MDHEN and SYDVKM. The CDR3: CASSSPLITGIPDAQYF. In DNA form, the CDR3 reads TGTGCCAGCAGTTCCCCTCTTATCACAGGGATCCCAGATGCGCAGTATTTT. Full variable domain (outside the CDR3, taken from reference TRBV28 and TRBJ2-3): DVKVTQSSRYLVKRTGEKVFLECVQDMDHENMFWYRQDPGLGLRLIYFSYDVKMKEKGDIPEGYSVSREKKERFSLILESASTNQTSMYLCASSSPLITGIPDAQYFGPGTRLTVL.

The V and J genes are TRBV6-1 and TRBJ1-5, with 9 nucleotides matching TRBD1. Trimming took 6 bases from V and 1 from J; bases not matched to a gene: 4. The CDR3 length is 15 residues. Looked up from germline, CDR1 is MNHNS and CDR2 is SASEGT. In DNA, the CDR3 is TGTGCCAGCAGGCGGGACAGGGAAAGCAATCAGCCCCAGCATTTT. Amino acids: CASRRDRESNQPQHF.

This sequence joins TRBV7-9 and TRBJ1-1; D is unresolved. The CDR3 spans 15 residues. Trimming removed 1 base at V and 1 base at J, with 10 bases between. In germline, CDR1 is SEHNR, CDR2 FQNEAQ (reference sequence). CDR3 loop: CASSLGRGKNTEAFF. CDR3 DNA: TGTGCCAGCAGCTTAGGACGAGGCAAGAACACTGAAGCTTTCTTT. Using reference TRBV7-9 and TRBJ1-1 for the parts outside the CDR3, the full variable domain is DTGVSQNPRHKITKRGQNVTFRCDPISEHNRLYWYRQTLGQGPEFLTYFQNEAQLEKSRLLSDRFSAERPKGSFSTLEIQRTEQGDSAMYLCASSLGRGKNTEAFFGQGTRLTVV.